The present T cell receptor (beta chain) was sequenced within a study of T cells in Graves' hyperthyroidism and ophthalmopathy. This clonotype has only a few counts. Antigen unknown. From RNA transcripts, TCR beta CDR3 regions were amplified. A first-round RT-PCR of the TCR CDR3 used the HTBI primer set. From the multiplex PCR reads, TCRdb called clonotypes with MiXCR, one entry per CDR3 protein. The data show roughly 530,000 distinct CDR3 sequences, roughly 18% seen once. The study, taken as a whole, reports: Most thyroid clonotypes that were expanded above 0.001 also turned up in blood.

CDR1 and CDR2 (germline): LGHDT, YNNKEL (reference sequence). The ends lost 4 bases at V and 2 bases at J; junction bases unmatched: 15. The CDR3 consists of 19 residues. The chain joins TRBV3-1 to TRBJ2-1, with TRBD2 matching 9 bases. The clonotype was recovered from a woman aged 18-29 years with Graves' ophthalmopathy. The sample comprised blood. CDR3 sequence (DNA): TGTGCCAGCAGCCTTCCGGGACTAGCAAAGCCAGGCCCCTACAATGAGCAGTTCTTC. This codes for CASSLPGLAKPGPYNEQFF.